A selection of T cell receptor beta chains follows, all from one sample in a study of response to subunit inactivated influenza vaccine. TCRdb redid the calling of the RT-PCR reads with MiXCR, one entry per CDR3 protein. Among about 700,000 distinct CDR3 sequences listed, roughly 14% were seen once. The input for sequencing was PBMCs from blood, taken about 14 days before vaccination. These receptors originate from a man aged 50 or older who received an inactivated influenza vaccine. Both conserved end residues are part of each CDR3. The D gene is left open where the match is weak. A clone size is listed for some rows: how often the clone was seen (once, few, many), or a class if it is expanded.

D	V	J	size	DNA	CDR3
TRBD2	TRBV28	TRBJ2-7	few	TGTGCCAGCACTTCGGGACTAGCATCCAACGAGCAGTACTTC	CASTSGLASNEQYF
.	TRBV29-1	TRBJ1-3	many	TGCAGCGTGGGAGGACTAGAGAGGGACCGCTCTGGAAACACCATATATTTT	CSVGGLERDRSGNTIYF
.	TRBV7-2	TRBJ2-7	few	TGTGCCAGCAGCTTAACAACCGCTCGTCACTACGAGCAGTACTTC	CASSLTTARHYEQYF
.	TRBV24-1	TRBJ1-1	.	TGTGCCACAAAGGACAGCTCCTCAATGAACACTGAAGCTTTCTTT	CATKDSSSMNTEAFF
.	TRBV4-3	TRBJ2-7	few	TGCGCCAGCAGCCAAGGGGTCGACAGGTTATACGAGCAGTACTTC	CASSQGVDRLYEQYF
.	TRBV2	TRBJ2-1	.	TGTGCCAGCAGTGAATCGGGGGGCGCGGGGATCAATGAGCAGTTCTTC	CASSESGGAGINEQFF
.	TRBV6-1	TRBJ2-7	.	TGTGCCAGCCAGCGGGCGCGGGAATCCTACGAGCAGTACTTC	CASQRARESYEQYF
TRBD2	TRBV3-1	TRBJ2-7	few	TGTGCCAGCAGCCAAGAGCGCGGGAGGGGGTCCTACGAGCAGTACTTC	CASSQERGRGSYEQYF
TRBD2	TRBV3-1	TRBJ2-1	few	TGTGCCAGCAGCTCTTCTGTGGGTAGCGGGGCTTTAGCCTACAATGAGCAGTTCTTC	CASSSSVGSGALAYNEQFF
.	TRBV5-1	TRBJ2-7	few	TGCGCCAGCAGCTTGCATGGCGGTGTTGTATCCTACGAGCAGTACTTC	CASSLHGGVVSYEQYF
TRBD1	TRBV12-3/TRBV12-4	TRBJ1-1	many	TGTGCCAGCAGTCTCGACAGGGTTATGAACACTGAAGCTTTCTTT	CASSLDRVMNTEAFF
.	TRBV5-1	TRBJ2-7	.	TGCGCCAGCAGCTTGGCCCAGTCGTTTGGCGGTAGCTCCTACGAGCAGTACTTC	CASSLAQSFGGSSYEQYF
.	TRBV9	TRBJ2-2	.	TGTGCCAGCAGCGTCAGCTATCCGGGGACCGGGGAGCTGTTTTTT	CASSVSYPGTGELFF
TRBD2	TRBV4-2	TRBJ2-7	.	TGTGCCAGCAGCCGGCTAGCGGGGGGCGACTACGAGCAGTACTTC	CASSRLAGGDYEQYF
TRBD2	TRBV30	TRBJ2-1	few	TGTGCCTGGCGATTTAGCGGGGCTAACAATGAGCAGTTCTTC	CAWRFSGANNEQFF
.	TRBV30	TRBJ2-3	.	TGTGCCTGGAGTGTAGTGGGGGCCGCCACAGATACGCAGTATTTT	CAWSVVGAATDTQYF
.	TRBV6-2/TRBV6-3	TRBJ2-7	.	TGTGCCAGCAGTTACTTGGCGGGCCCCTACGAGCAGTACTTC	CASSYLAGPYEQYF
.	TRBV29-1	TRBJ1-1	.	TGCAGCGTGAATGTGCGCGTGGCTGAAGCTTTCTTT	CSVNVRVAEAFF